This TCR beta chain was sequenced for a study of blood T cells in healthy people across ages. Study results and limitations: While age rose, TCR beta diversity per million T cells dropped in a roughly linear way.

Details on this clonotype: Antigen specificity is unknown.

The germline gives CDR1 SGHKS, CDR2 YYEKEE (reference sequence). CDR3 length equals 16 residues. With 4 bases clipped from V and 2 bases from J, the junction kept 12 bases outside the gene matches. Together with a sample-barcoded 5' primer, a J-beta primer mix was included in a second PCR lasting 7 to 11 cycles. Every sample produced at least 2.5 million CDR3-containing paired-end reads. Each CDR3 protein is one row after TCRdb ran MiXCR on the 5' RACE reads. The data show 850,000 to 1,000,000 distinct CDR3 sequences, with just over 50% seen just once and about a fifth held by the top ten. The genes are TRBV5-5 and TRBJ2-7, with TRBD2 matching 7 bases. The origin of this receptor is a woman aged 60-75 years in good health. Sequencing input: blood. Here the CDR3 reads CASSLTLTSDTYEQYF. The DNA of the CDR3 is TGTGCCAGCAGCCTAACTTTAACTAGCGACACCTACGAGCAGTACTTC.